This T cell receptor (beta chain) was profiled in a study of blood T cell repertoires in COVID-19. Sequencing used immunoSEQ multiplex PCR; TCRdb keeps in-frame clones, though not all of them. The top ten hold roughly 4% of the sample, which has almost 50,000 clones, over 85% seen once. CDR3 length: 14 residues. J lost 5 bases, V lost 6 bases, and 4 bases had no gene match. CDR1 is LNHDA, CDR2 SQIVND, per germline (reference sequence). The receptor comes from a human donor in a cohort sampled during active COVID-19. The chain combines TRBV19 with TRBJ2-5; TRBD1 aligns across 12 bases. Sequencing used peripheral blood. Here the CDR3 DNA reads TGTGCCAGTAGGGGACAGGGGGCTGGGGAGACCCAGTACTTC. It codes for CASRGQGAGETQYF.